These 13 T cell receptor beta chains were sequenced from one sample in a study of control samples from healthy donors and cancer patients. Produced via immunoSEQ multiplex PCR; TCRdb's table is partial and in-frame only. This repertoire includes roughly 200,000 clones. The source material was blood. These receptors all come from a woman under 40 in good health.

J is TRBJ1-1 and V is TRBV5-5, with a possible D match to TRBD1 (6 bases). The CDR3 runs to 14 residues. V shed 1 base and J shed 5 bases, with 12 bases lying between them. In germline, CDR1 is SGHKS, CDR2 YYEKEE (reference sequence). The CDR3, as DNA: TGTGCCAGCAGCTTGTTCAGGGGCGGAACTGAAGCTTTCTTT. This encodes CASSLFRGGTEAFF.

The J gene is TRBJ1-1, the V gene TRBV4-1; TRBD1 agrees at 7 bases. Germline V lookup: CDR1 MGHRA, CDR2 YSYEKL. J gave up 10 bases and V 1 base, and 6 bases lay outside the gene matches. The CDR3 sequence is 13 residues long. The CDR3 DNA reads as TGCGCCAGCAGCCAAGTGGGGGACAGAGGAGCTTTCTTT. Translating it yields CASSQVGDRGAFF.

The chain carries TRBV27 and TRBJ2-1; TRBD2 aligns across 12 bases. This CDR3 is 15 amino acids long. Germline loops: CDR1 MNHEY, CDR2 SMNVEV (reference sequence). V gave up 5 bases and J gave up 9 bases; unmatched junction bases: 8. The CDR3 DNA follows: TGTGCCAGCAGTGTCCTAGCGGGGGGGCCAGGTGAGCAGTTCTTC. Encoded protein: CASSVLAGGPGEQFF.

V usage is TRBV5-1 and J usage is TRBJ1-1; D possibly corresponds to TRBD1 (5 bases). The germline CDR1 and CDR2 sequences are SGHRS and YFSETQ. V lost 0 bases, J lost 6 bases, and 9 bases lay in between. The CDR3 spans 13 residues. This chain's CDR3 is CASSLDGGAEAFF. The CDR3 DNA reads TGCGCCAGCAGCTTGGACGGAGGGGCTGAAGCTTTCTTT. Together with reference TRBV5-1 and TRBJ1-1, the CDR3 gives the full variable domain: KAGVTQTPRYLIKTRGQQVTLSCSPISGHRSVSWYQQTPGQGLQFLFEYFSETQRNKGNFPGRFSGRQFSNSRSEMNVSTLELGDSALYLCASSLDGGAEAFFGQGTRLTVV.

This chain connects TRBV5-1 to TRBJ2-3, with 11 bases fitting TRBD1. The CDR3 covers 16 residues. Germline CDR1 is SGHRS and CDR2 is YFSETQ. With V trimmed by 0 bases and J by 4 bases, 4 bases remained unmatched. In DNA, the CDR3 is TGCGCCAGCAGCTTGGACGGACAGGGGGCCGCAGATACGCAGTATTTT. Residues: CASSLDGQGAADTQYF.

The chain recombines TRBV7-2 with TRBJ1-5; weak D call: TRBD1 (6 bases). Germline-derived CDR1 and CDR2 are SGHTA and FQGNSA. The CDR3 length is 13 residues. V was cut by 1 base and J by 5 bases, with 6 bases left in between. Written as DNA, the CDR3 is TGTGCCAGCAGCTTAGACAGGGATCAGCCCCAGCATTTT. Its protein is CASSLDRDQPQHF. Drawing the rest from reference TRBV7-2 and TRBJ1-5, the complete variable domain is GAGVSQSPSNKVTEKGKDVELRCDPISGHTALYWYRQSLGQGLEFLIYFQGNSAPDKSGLPSDRFSAERTGGSVSTLTIQRTQQEDSAVYLCASSLDRDQPQHFGDGTRLSIL.

This rearrangement joins TRBV10-3 to TRBJ1-2, with 7 bases identical to TRBD1. Trimming at V came to 3 bases and at J to 2 bases, leaving 9 bases not matched to a gene. In germline, CDR1 is ENHRY, CDR2 SYGVKD. The CDR3 is 16 residues long. The CDR3 DNA reads as TGTGCCATCAGTGAAGTGTTTGGGACAGACAACTATGGCTACACCTTC. Its protein product is CAISEVFGTDNYGYTF.

V is TRBV2 and J is TRBJ1-2; D is ambiguous. The CDR3 is made up of 14 amino acids. With 2 bases removed from V and 4 bases from J, the gap between germline ends came to 11 bases. Germline V gene data show CDR1 as SNHLY and CDR2 as FYNNEI. Here the CDR3 reads CASSERRAPYGYTF. CDR3 bases: TGTGCCAGCAGTGAAAGACGGGCCCCCTATGGCTACACCTTC.

The rearrangement uses TRBV10-1 and TRBJ2-1; no reliable D call. The ends were cut back, 2 bases at V and 4 bases at J, with 9 bases in the middle. CDR3 size: 14 residues. Per germline, CDR1 WNHNN and CDR2 SYGVQD (reference sequence). The CDR3 loop reads CASSERAVYNEQFF. The CDR3, as DNA: TGCGCCAGCAGTGAGAGGGCGGTTTACAATGAGCAGTTCTTC.

This chain connects TRBV5-1 to TRBJ2-1; 14 bases align to TRBD2. The trim removed 4 bases at V and 9 bases at J, leaving 9 bases unmatched. CDR1 SGHRS and CDR2 YFSETQ come from the germline V gene. The CDR3 sequence is 16 residues long. CDR3 nucleotides: TGCGCCAGCAGCCCCGGGACTAGCGGGGGCGGTAGTGAGCAGTTCTTC. Translating it yields CASSPGTSGGGSEQFF. Together with reference TRBV5-1 and TRBJ2-1, the CDR3 gives the full variable domain: KAGVTQTPRYLIKTRGQQVTLSCSPISGHRSVSWYQQTPGQGLQFLFEYFSETQRNKGNFPGRFSGRQFSNSRSEMNVSTLELGDSALYLCASSPGTSGGGSEQFFGPGTRLTVL.

The chain recombines TRBV4-1 with TRBJ2-3, with D possibly being TRBD1 or TRBD2 (6 bases each). Germline CDR1 is MGHRA and CDR2 is YSYEKL. The CDR3 extends over 17 amino acids. Trimming left V 2 bases short and J 1 base short, with 16 bases between. CDR3 coding DNA: TGCGCCAGCAGCCAAATCGGAGGGGCAGGGGGCACAGATACGCAGTATTTT. As protein: CASSQIGGAGGTDTQYF.

The V gene is TRBV18, the J gene TRBJ2-5; D possibly corresponds to TRBD2 (5 bases). From germline, CDR1 is KGHSH and CDR2 LQKENI. V was trimmed by 2 bases and J by 5 bases, leaving 21 bases between them. This CDR3 spans 17 amino acids. The CDR3: CASSPFEELQTTETQYF. CDR3 bases: TGTGCCAGCTCACCATTCGAAGAACTACAGACTACTGAGACCCAGTACTTC. The full variable domain, completed using reference TRBV18 and TRBJ2-5, is NAGVMQNPRHLVRRRGQEARLRCSPMKGHSHVYWYRQLPEEGLKFMVYLQKENIIDESGMPKERFSAEFPKEGPSILRIQQVVRGDSAAYFCASSPFEELQTTETQYFGPGTRLLVL.

The J gene is TRBJ2-4, the V gene TRBV7-2; 11 nucleotides align to TRBD2. V gave up 4 bases and J gave up 4 bases; unmatched junction bases: 3. Germline-derived CDR1 and CDR2 are SGHTA and FQGNSA. The CDR3 totals 15 residues. Here the CDR3 reads CASSYLAGGKNIQYF. For the CDR3, the DNA is TGTGCCAGCAGCTATTTAGCGGGGGGGAAAAACATTCAGTACTTC.